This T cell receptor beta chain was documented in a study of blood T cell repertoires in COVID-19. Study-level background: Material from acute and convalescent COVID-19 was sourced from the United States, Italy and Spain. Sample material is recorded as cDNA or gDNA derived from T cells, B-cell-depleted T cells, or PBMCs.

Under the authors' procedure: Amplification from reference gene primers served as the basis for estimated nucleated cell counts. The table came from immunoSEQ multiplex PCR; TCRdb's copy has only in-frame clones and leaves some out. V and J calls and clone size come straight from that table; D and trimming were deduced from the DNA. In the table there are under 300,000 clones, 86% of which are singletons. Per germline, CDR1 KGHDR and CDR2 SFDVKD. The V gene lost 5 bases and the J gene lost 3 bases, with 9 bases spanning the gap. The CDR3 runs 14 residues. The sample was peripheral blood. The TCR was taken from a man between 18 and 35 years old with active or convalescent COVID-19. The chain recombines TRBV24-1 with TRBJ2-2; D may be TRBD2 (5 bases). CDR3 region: CATSAPADTGELFF. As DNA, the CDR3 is TGTGCCACCAGTGCTCCAGCGGACACCGGGGAGCTGTTTTTT.